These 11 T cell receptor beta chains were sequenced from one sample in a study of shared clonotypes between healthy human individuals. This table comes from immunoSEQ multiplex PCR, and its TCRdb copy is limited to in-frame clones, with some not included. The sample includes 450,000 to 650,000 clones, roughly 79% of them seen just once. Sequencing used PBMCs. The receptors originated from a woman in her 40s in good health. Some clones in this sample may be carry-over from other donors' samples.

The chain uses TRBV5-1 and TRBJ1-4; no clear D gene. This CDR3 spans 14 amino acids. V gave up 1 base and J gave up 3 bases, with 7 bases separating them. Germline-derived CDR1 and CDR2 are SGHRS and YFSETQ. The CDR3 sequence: CASSLIQPNEKLFF. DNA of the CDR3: TGCGCCAGCAGCTTGATTCAGCCTAATGAAAAACTGTTTTTT.

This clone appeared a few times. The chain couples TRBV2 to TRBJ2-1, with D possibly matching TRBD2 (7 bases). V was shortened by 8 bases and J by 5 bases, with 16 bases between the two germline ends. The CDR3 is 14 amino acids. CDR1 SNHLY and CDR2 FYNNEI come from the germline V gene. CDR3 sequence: CASRRGGIDNEQFF. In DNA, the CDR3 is TGTGCCAGCCGGAGGGGGGGTATCGACAATGAGCAGTTCTTC.

The CDR3 bases are TGTGCCAGCAGCCCACGGACAGGTCGGTCCTACGAGCAGTACTTC. Translated, it gives CASSPRTGRSYEQYF. V usage is TRBV5-4 and J usage is TRBJ2-7; TRBD1 matches at 7 bases. The CDR3 consists of 15 residues. Germline values: CDR1 SGHNT, CDR2 YYREEE (reference sequence). V shed 4 bases and J 1 base; nucleotides not matched to a gene: 8.

The CDR3 loop reads CASSPGDVTDTQYF. The CDR3 DNA follows: TGTGCCAGCAGTCCGGGAGACGTCACAGATACGCAGTATTTT. The chain links TRBV6-5 to TRBJ2-3, with D maybe TRBD2 (6 bases). CDR3 length: 14 residues. Trimming removed 5 bases from V and 2 bases from J, with 11 bases in between. The germline V gene encodes CDR1 MNHEY and CDR2 SVGAGI.

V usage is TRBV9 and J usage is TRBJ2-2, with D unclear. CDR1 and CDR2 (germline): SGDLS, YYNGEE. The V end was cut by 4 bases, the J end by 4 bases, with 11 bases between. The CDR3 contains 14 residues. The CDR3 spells CASSPTSGTGELFF. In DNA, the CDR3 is TGTGCCAGCAGCCCGACCTCCGGCACCGGGGAGCTGTTTTTT. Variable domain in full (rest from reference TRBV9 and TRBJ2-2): DSGVTQTPKHLITATGQRVTLRCSPRSGDLSVYWYQQSLDQGLQFLIQYYNGEERAKGNILERFSAQQFPDLHSELNLSSLELGDSALYFCASSPTSGTGELFFGEGSRLTVL.

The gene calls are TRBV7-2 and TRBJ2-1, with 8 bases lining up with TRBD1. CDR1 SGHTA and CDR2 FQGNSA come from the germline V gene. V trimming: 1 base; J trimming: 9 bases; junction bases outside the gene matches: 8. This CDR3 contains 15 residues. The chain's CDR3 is CASSLGTGRGGEQFF. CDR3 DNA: TGTGCCAGCAGCTTAGGGACAGGGCGTGGGGGTGAGCAGTTCTTC. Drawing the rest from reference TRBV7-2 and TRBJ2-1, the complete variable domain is GAGVSQSPSNKVTEKGKDVELRCDPISGHTALYWYRQSLGQGLEFLIYFQGNSAPDKSGLPSDRFSAERTGGSVSTLTIQRTQQEDSAVYLCASSLGTGRGGEQFFGPGTRLTVL.

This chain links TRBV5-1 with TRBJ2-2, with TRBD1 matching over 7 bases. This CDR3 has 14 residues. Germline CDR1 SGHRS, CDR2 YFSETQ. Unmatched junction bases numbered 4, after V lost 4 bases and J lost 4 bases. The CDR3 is CASSAGTATGELFF. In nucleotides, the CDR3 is TGCGCCAGCAGCGCAGGGACAGCCACCGGGGAGCTGTTTTTT.

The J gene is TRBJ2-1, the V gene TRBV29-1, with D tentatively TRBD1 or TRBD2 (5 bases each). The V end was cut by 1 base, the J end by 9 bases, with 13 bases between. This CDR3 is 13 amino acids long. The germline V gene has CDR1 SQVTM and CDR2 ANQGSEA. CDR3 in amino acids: CSVEVGTTGEQFF. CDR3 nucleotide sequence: TGCAGCGTTGAAGTAGGGACGACCGGTGAGCAGTTCTTC.

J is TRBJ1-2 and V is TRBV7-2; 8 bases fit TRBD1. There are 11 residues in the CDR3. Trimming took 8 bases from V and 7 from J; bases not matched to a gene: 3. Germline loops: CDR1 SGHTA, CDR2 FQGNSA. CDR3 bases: TGTGCCAGCGGACAGGGTGGTGGCTACACCTTC. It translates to CASGQGGGYTF.

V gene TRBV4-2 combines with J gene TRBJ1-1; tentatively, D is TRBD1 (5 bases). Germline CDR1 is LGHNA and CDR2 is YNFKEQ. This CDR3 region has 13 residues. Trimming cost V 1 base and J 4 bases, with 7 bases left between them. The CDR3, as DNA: TGTGCCAGCAGCCAAGCGGGGGTCACTGAAGCTTTCTTT. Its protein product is CASSQAGVTEAFF.

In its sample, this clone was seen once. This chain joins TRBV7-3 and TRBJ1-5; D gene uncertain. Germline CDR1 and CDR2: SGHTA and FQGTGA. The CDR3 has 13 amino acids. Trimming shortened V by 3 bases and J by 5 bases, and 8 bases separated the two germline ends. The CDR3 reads CASSFAPDQPQHF. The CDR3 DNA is TGTGCCAGCAGCTTTGCGCCTGATCAGCCCCAGCATTTT.